Sequencing of this TCR beta chain was carried out in a study of cytotoxic CD8 clonotypes in ibrutinib-treated CLL. Profiled with immunoSEQ multiplex PCR; TCRdb holds only in-frame clones, not every one. This table has more than 110,000 clones, 70% to 90% appearing once. The CDR3 runs 15 residues. Looked up from germline, CDR1 is MNHEY and CDR2 is SVGAGI. With V trimmed by 7 bases and J by 0 bases, 7 bases remained unmatched. The material was PBMCs, obtained after 36 months of ibrutinib treatment. This clonotype was obtained from a human donor with chronic lymphocytic leukemia. The rearrangement links TRBV6-5 to TRBJ2-7; 9 bases line up with TRBD1. For the CDR3, the DNA is TGTGCCAGCAATACAGGGGGCCTCGGCTCCTACGAGCAGTACTTC. This translates into CASNTGGLGSYEQYF.